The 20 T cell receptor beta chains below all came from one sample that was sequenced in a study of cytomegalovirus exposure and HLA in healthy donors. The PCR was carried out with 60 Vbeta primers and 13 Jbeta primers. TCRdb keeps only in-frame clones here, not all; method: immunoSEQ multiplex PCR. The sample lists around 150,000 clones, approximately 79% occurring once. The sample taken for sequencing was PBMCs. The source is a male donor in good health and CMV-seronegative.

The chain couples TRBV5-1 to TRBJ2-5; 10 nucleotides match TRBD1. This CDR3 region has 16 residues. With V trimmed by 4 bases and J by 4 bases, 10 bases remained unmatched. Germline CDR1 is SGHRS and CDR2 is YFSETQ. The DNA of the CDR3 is TGCGCCAGCAGCATCGGACAGGGGGGGTTCAGAGAGACCCAGTACTTC. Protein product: CASSIGQGGFRETQYF.

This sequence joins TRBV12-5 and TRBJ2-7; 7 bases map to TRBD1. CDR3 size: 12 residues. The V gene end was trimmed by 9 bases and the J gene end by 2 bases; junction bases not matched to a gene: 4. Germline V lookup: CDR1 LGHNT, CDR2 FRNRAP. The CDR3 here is CARGRGPYEQYF. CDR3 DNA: TGTGCTAGGGGAAGGGGGCCCTACGAGCAGTACTTC.

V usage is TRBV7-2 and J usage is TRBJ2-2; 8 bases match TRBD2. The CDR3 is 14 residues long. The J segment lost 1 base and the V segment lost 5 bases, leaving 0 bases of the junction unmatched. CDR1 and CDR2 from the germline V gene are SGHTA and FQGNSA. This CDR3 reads CASSREGNTGELFF. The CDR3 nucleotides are TGTGCCAGCAGCCGGGAGGGGAACACCGGGGAGCTGTTTTTT.

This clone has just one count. CDR3 protein: CASRRTGAGNTIYF. The CDR3 region has the DNA TGTGCCAGCAGAAGGACAGGGGCAGGAAACACCATATATTTT. The V and J genes are TRBV27 and TRBJ1-3, with 9 nucleotides matching TRBD1. There are 14 residues in the CDR3. Germline CDR1 and CDR2: MNHEY and SMNVEV (reference sequence). Trimming took 6 bases from V and 4 from J; bases not matched to a gene: 4.

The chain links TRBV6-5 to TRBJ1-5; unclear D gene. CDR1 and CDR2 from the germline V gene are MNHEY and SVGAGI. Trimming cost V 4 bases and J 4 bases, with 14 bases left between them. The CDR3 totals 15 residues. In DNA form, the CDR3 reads TGTGCCAGCAGTTCGAAGGGTTCGGGGAATCAGCCCCAGCATTTT. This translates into CASSSKGSGNQPQHF.

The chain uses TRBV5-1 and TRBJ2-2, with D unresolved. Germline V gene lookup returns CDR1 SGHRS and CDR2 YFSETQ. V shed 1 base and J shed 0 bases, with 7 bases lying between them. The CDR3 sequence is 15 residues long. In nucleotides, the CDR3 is TGCGCCAGCAGCTTGCCAGCGCCGAACACCGGGGAGCTGTTTTTT. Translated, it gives CASSLPAPNTGELFF.

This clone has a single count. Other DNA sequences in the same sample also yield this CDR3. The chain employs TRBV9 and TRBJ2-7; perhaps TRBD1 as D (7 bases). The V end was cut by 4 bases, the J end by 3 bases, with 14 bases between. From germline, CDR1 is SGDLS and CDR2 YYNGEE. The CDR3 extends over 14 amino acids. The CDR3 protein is CASSPGGGSYEQYF. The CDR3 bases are TGTGCCAGCAGCCCAGGAGGGGGCAGCTACGAGCAGTACTTC.

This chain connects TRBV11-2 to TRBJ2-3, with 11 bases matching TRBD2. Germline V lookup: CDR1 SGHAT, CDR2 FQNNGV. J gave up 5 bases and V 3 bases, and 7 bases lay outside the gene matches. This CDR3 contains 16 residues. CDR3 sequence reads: CASSFELAGALDTQYF. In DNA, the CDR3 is TGTGCCAGCAGCTTTGAACTAGCGGGAGCCCTAGATACGCAGTATTTT.

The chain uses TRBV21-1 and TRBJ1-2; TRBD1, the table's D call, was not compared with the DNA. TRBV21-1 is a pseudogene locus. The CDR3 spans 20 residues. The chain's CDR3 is CASSKAAVRGQGTYFYGYTF. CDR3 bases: TGTGCCAGCAGCAAAGCGGCAGTGAGGGGACAGGGGACCTACTTCTATGGCTACACCTTC.

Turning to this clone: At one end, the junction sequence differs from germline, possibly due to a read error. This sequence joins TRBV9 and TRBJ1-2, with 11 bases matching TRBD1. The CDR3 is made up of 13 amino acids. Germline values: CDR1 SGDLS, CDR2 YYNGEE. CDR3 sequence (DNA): TGTGCCAGCAGCGAGGGGGACAGGGGGGAGATGGGATTC. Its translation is CASSEGDRGEMGF. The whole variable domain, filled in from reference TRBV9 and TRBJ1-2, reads DSGVTQTPKHLITATGQRVTLRCSPRSGDLSVYWYQQSLDQGLQFLIQYYNGEERAKGNILERFSAQQFPDLHSELNLSSLELGDSALYFCASSEGDRGEMGFGSGTRLTVV.

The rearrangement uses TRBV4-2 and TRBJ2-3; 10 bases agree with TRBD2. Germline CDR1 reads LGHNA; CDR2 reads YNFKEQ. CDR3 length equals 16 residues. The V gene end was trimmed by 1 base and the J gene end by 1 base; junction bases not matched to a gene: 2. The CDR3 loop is CASSQAGTSGTDTQYF. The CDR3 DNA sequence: TGTGCCAGCAGCCAAGCCGGGACTAGCGGCACAGATACGCAGTATTTT.

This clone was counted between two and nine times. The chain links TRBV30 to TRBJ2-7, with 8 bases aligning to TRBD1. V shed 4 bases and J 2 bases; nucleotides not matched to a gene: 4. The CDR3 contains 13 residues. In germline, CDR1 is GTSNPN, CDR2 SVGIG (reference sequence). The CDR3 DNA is TGTGCCTGGACCCCGGGACAGGCCTACGAGCAGTACTTC. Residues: CAWTPGQAYEQYF.

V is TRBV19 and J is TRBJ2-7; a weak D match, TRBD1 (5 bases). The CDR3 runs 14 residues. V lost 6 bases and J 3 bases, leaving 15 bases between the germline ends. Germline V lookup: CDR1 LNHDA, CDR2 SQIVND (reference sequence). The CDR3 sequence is CASSTTELLYEQYF. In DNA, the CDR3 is TGTGCCAGTAGCACGACAGAGCTCCTCTACGAGCAGTACTTC.

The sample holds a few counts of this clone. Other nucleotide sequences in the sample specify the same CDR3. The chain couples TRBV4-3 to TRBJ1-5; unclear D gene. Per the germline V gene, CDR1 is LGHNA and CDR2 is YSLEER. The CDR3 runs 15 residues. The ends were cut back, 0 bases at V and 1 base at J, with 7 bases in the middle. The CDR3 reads CASSQDRGSNQPQHF. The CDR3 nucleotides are TGCGCCAGCAGCCAAGATCGGGGAAGCAATCAGCCCCAGCATTTT.

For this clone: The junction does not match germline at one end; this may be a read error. In DNA, the CDR3 is TGTTCCAGCAGCCCCGCTGGAAACACCATATATTTT. Encoded protein: CSSSPAGNTIYF. The genes are TRBV7-9 and TRBJ1-3; no definite D call. CDR3 length equals 12 residues. Per germline, CDR1 SEHNR and CDR2 FQNEAQ (reference sequence).

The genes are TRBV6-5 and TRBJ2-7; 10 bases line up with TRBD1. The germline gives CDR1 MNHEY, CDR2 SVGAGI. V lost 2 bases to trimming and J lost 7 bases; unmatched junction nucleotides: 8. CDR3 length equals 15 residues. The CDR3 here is CASSYGTGAGTEQYF. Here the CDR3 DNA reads TGTGCCAGCAGTTACGGGACAGGGGCCGGTACGGAGCAGTACTTC.

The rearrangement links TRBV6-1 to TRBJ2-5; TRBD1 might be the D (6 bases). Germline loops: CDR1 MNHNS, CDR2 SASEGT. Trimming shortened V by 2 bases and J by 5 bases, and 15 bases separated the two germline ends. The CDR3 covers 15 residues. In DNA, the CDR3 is TGTGCCAGCAGTGAATTAAGGGGGTCGGGGGAGACCCAGTACTTC. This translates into CASSELRGSGETQYF.

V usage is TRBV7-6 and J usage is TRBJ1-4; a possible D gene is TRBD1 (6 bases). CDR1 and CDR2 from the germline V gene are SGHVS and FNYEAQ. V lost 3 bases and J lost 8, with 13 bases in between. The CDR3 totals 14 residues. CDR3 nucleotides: TGTGCCAGCAGCTTGACAGGAGAGGGGGAAAAACTGTTTTTT. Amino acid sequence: CASSLTGEGEKLFF.

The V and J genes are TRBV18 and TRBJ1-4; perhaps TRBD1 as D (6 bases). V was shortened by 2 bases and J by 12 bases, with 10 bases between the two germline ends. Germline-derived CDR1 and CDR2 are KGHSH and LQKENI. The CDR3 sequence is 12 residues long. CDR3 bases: TGTGCCAGCTCACCAGAAGGGGGGGAACTGTTTTTT. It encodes CASSPEGGELFF.

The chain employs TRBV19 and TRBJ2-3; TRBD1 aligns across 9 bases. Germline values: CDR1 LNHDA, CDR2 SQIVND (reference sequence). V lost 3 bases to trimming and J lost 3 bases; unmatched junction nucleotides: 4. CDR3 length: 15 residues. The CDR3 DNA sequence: TGTGCCAGTAGTATGCCCGGGACAGGGACAGATACGCAGTATTTT. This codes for CASSMPGTGTDTQYF.